The rows below give T cell receptor beta chains drawn from one sample of a study of lymphopenia after photon versus proton radiotherapy. The assay was immunoSEQ multiplex PCR, and TCRdb's table has in-frame clones only and misses some. The top ten clones hold approximately 3% of a sample with roughly 7,900 clones, approximately 90% of them seen once. Material: peripheral blood, obtained from a patient treated with photon-based radiotherapy. These receptors were collected from a woman in her 70s with pancreatic cancer. The CDR3 runs from the conserved cysteine through the conserved F or W. Each record gives: D gene, J gene, clone size, V gene, CDR3 protein, CDR3 DNA. D genes are given only for firm matches. Not every row has a clone size; where given, it reads once, few, many or a size class.

- TRBJ1-1 - TRBV19 CASRRKNLNTEAFF TGTGCCAGTAGAAGGAAGAACTTGAACACTGAAGCTTTCTTT
TRBD2 TRBJ2-7 - TRBV28 CASRGGVSGSFEQYF TGTGCCAGCAGGGGGGGGGTTAGCGGGAGTTTCGAGCAGTACTTC
TRBD2 TRBJ2-5 - TRBV7-7 CATRPGLAGGQETQYF TGTGCTACCCGACCGGGACTAGCGGGAGGGCAAGAGACCCAGTACTTC
TRBD1 TRBJ2-1 - TRBV2 CASSTGQGADNEQFF TGTGCCAGCAGCACGGGACAGGGGGCCGACAATGAGCAGTTCTTC
- TRBJ1-4 once TRBV2 CASSMQGFGDDEKLFF TGTGCCAGCAGTATGCAGGGTTTCGGGGACGATGAAAAACTGTTTTTT
- TRBJ1-4 - TRBV6-5 CASSETLDEKLFF TGTGCCAGCAGTGAGACGCTAGATGAAAAACTGTTTTTT
TRBD2 TRBJ2-1 - TRBV28 CASESGRARNEQFF TGTGCCAGCGAGAGCGGGAGGGCCAGGAATGAGCAGTTCTTC
TRBD2 TRBJ2-7 - TRBV5-1 CASSKGLAKTYEQYF TGCGCCAGCAGCAAAGGACTAGCGAAAACCTACGAGCAGTACTTC
- TRBJ1-5 - TRBV21-1 CASSFRTGVHSNQPQHF TGTGCCAGCAGCTTCCGGACAGGGGTACATAGCAATCAGCCCCAGCATTTT
TRBD1 TRBJ2-2 - TRBV18 CASSPTLGTGNTGELFF TGTGCCAGCTCACCTACCTTGGGGACAGGGAACACCGGGGAGCTGTTTTTT
- TRBJ2-1 - TRBV27 CASSLDMGDEQFF TGTGCCAGCAGTTTAGACATGGGGGATGAGCAGTTCTTC
TRBD1 TRBJ2-1 - TRBV11-2 CASSFGTGGGAEQFF TGTGCCAGCAGCTTCGGGACAGGGGGCGGAGCTGAGCAGTTCTTC
TRBD2 TRBJ2-1 - TRBV19 CASSNEVLAGESYNEQFF TGTGCCAGTAGTAATGAGGTCCTAGCGGGAGAGTCCTACAATGAGCAGTTCTTC
TRBD1 TRBJ1-5 - TRBV9 CASGTGRQPQHF TGTGCCAGCGGGACAGGAAGGCAGCCCCAGCATTTT
- TRBJ1-2 - TRBV27 CASSSQGQSYYGYTF TGTGCCAGCAGTTCCCAGGGGCAGAGTTACTATGGCTACACCTTC
TRBD1 TRBJ2-4 - TRBV19 CASSSRQGDLFGKNIQYF TGTGCCAGTAGTTCGCGACAGGGGGACCTCTTCGGCAAAAACATTCAGTACTTC
TRBD2 TRBJ2-5 once TRBV4-2 CASSQGTSGRQETQYF TGTGCCAGCAGCCAAGGGACTAGCGGCCGACAAGAGACCCAGTACTTC
- TRBJ2-5 - TRBV28 CASSSPLGGSSQETQYF TGTGCCAGCAGTTCCCCGTTAGGGGGGTCCAGCCAAGAGACCCAGTACTTC
- TRBJ2-1 - TRBV9 CASSPQGLIYNEQFF TGTGCCAGCAGCCCGCAAGGCCTGATCTACAATGAGCAGTTCTTC
TRBD2 TRBJ2-5 - TRBV10-1 CASSDPRGGGIQETQYF TGCGCCAGCAGTGATCCGCGGGGGGGAGGGATCCAAGAGACCCAGTACTTC
- TRBJ2-5 - TRBV6-1 CASSELGWNQETQYF TGTGCCAGCAGTGAACTCGGGTGGAACCAAGAGACCCAGTACTTC
- TRBJ2-7 - TRBV4-2 CASSQDLRTTSYEQYF TGTGCCAGCAGCCAAGATCTCCGGACTACATCTTACGAGCAGTACTTC
- TRBJ2-3 once TRBV28 CATRLAGLNTDTQYF TGTGCCACCAGGCTGGCGGGACTTAATACAGATACGCAGTATTTT
- TRBJ1-2 - TRBV9 CASSDPKVPGGYTF TGTGCCAGCAGCGACCCTAAGGTACCAGGAGGCTACACCTTC
- TRBJ2-2 - TRBV2 CASSEVSNTGELFF TGTGCCAGCAGTGAGGTATCGAACACCGGGGAGCTGTTTTTT
- TRBJ2-1 - TRBV5-6 CASSLRLAKFTENNEQFF TGTGCCAGCAGCTTGCGTCTAGCCAAGTTCACCGAGAACAATGAGCAGTTCTTC
- TRBJ2-1 once TRBV4-3 CASSPDPRGSSYNEQFF TGCGCCAGCAGCCCGGATCCGCGAGGGAGCTCCTACAATGAGCAGTTCTTC
- TRBJ2-1 - TRBV6-1 CASSATVHEQFF TGTGCCAGCAGTGCGACTGTTCATGAGCAGTTCTTC
- TRBJ2-3 - TRBV19 CASSIVGATGTDTQYF TGTGCCAGTAGTATAGTTGGGGCGACCGGCACAGATACGCAGTATTTT
- TRBJ1-1 - TRBV6-9 CASSYSQFGPNTEAFF TGTGCCAGCAGTTATTCCCAGTTCGGGCCTAACACTGAAGCTTTCTTT
- TRBJ1-4 - TRBV28 CASSSFTHKKLFF TGTGCCAGCAGTTCCTTTACTCATAAAAAACTGTTTTTT
- TRBJ2-7 few TRBV6-6 CASSLKGEYEQYF TGTGCCAGCAGTCTAAAGGGGGAATACGAGCAGTACTTC
- TRBJ2-2 - TRBV10-1 CASSGRGRDTYTGELFF TGCGCCAGCAGTGGGCGTGGCAGGGACACCTACACCGGGGAGCTGTTTTTT
TRBD1 TRBJ2-1 - TRBV6-6 CASSRGQTYNEQFF TGTGCCAGCAGCCGGGGACAGACCTACAATGAGCAGTTCTTC
TRBD2 TRBJ2-1 - TRBV19 CASSPRTSGRPQTYNEQFF TGTGCCAGTAGTCCTCGGACTAGCGGGAGGCCCCAGACCTACAATGAGCAGTTCTTC
- TRBJ2-1 - TRBV7-9 CASSLHRRGGYEQFF TGTGCCAGCAGCTTACACAGAAGGGGGGGCTATGAGCAGTTCTTC